These 8 T cell receptor beta chains came from one sample sequenced in a study of T-cell memory formation after mild COVID-19. Using its own MiXCR run on the 5' RACE reads, TCRdb lists one record per CDR3 protein. Here the sample spans about 420,000 distinct CDR3 sequences, 20% to 25% being singletons. Specimen: PBMCs or a T cell subset sorted from them (not recorded which). Receptors originate from an adult woman who had mild COVID-19 (a few samples of this study predate the infection). Cell type and time point are not known.

In this sample, this clonotype turned up a few times. The V call is TRBV18, the J call TRBJ2-1, with D possibly being TRBD2 (5 bases). Per germline, CDR1 KGHSH and CDR2 LQKENI. The CDR3 is 16 residues long. V was shortened by 3 bases and J by 0 bases, with 12 bases between the two germline ends. DNA for the CDR3: TGTGCCAGCTCACCCTCGGACTTGAGCTCCTACAATGAGCAGTTCTTC. Amino acids: CASSPSDLSSYNEQFF.

CDR3 sequence reads: CASSPPTETQYF. The CDR3 DNA follows: TGTGCCAGCTCACCCCCCACGGAGACCCAGTACTTC. The J gene is TRBJ2-5, the V gene TRBV18, with D uncertain. CDR1 and CDR2 from the germline V gene are KGHSH and LQKENI. The CDR3 loop spans 12 amino acids. V was pared by 3 bases and J by 5 bases, with 7 bases between.

The CDR3 region is CASSVGGQGFNEKLFF. Here the CDR3 DNA reads TGTGCCAGCAGCGTAGGGGGACAGGGATTTAATGAAAAACTGTTTTTT. The chain has TRBV9 and TRBJ1-4; TRBD1 matches 9 bases. Germline V gene lookup returns CDR1 SGDLS and CDR2 YYNGEE. V shed 0 bases, J shed 4 bases, and the junction held 4 bases outside the gene matches. The CDR3 length is 16 residues.

This chain joins TRBV12-3 or TRBV12-4 and TRBJ2-3, with a possible D match to TRBD1 (7 bases). The ends were cut back, 4 bases at V and 5 bases at J, with 13 bases in the middle. This CDR3 is 14 amino acids long. The CDR3 reads CASSSYQGGDTQYF. CDR3 sequence (DNA): TGTGCCAGCAGTTCGTACCAGGGGGGAGATACGCAGTATTTT.

The rearrangement joins TRBV2 to TRBJ2-7, with D possibly TRBD2 on 5 matching bases. From germline, CDR1 is SNHLY and CDR2 FYNNEI. With 6 bases removed from V and 3 bases from J, the gap between germline ends came to 18 bases. The CDR3 covers 15 residues. The CDR3 DNA is TGTGCCAGCAGGGAACAAGCGGCCAGTTACTACGAGCAGTACTTC. Its protein product is CASREQAASYYEQYF.

For the CDR3, the DNA is TGTGCCAGCAGTCCCGGCTGGACAGCTTCCTTCTCTGGAAACACCATATATTTT. Protein sequence: CASSPGWTASFSGNTIYF. The V call is TRBV12-3 or TRBV12-4, the J call TRBJ1-3; possibly TRBD1 for D (6 bases). This CDR3 has 18 residues. The V end lost 5 bases, the J end lost 0 bases, and 20 bases lay between the germline ends.

The J gene is TRBJ2-1, the V gene TRBV7-9, with 15 bases identical to TRBD2. The CDR3 loop spans 18 amino acids. Germline CDR1 is SEHNR and CDR2 is FQNEAQ (reference sequence). The junction had 5 bases not matched to a gene; V was cut back by 4 bases and J by 1 base. CDR3 sequence reads: CASSSGTSGGKSYNEQFF. CDR3 DNA sequence: TGTGCCAGCAGCTCCGGGACTAGCGGGGGGAAATCCTACAATGAGCAGTTCTTC.

J is TRBJ2-1 and V is TRBV5-1, with D uncertain. This CDR3 comprises 13 residues. Germline assignment: CDR1 SGHRS and CDR2 YFSETQ. The V gene lost 4 bases and the J gene lost 6 bases, with 11 bases spanning the gap. As DNA, the CDR3 is TGCGCCAGCAGCCCGAGGACGCCCAATGAGCAGTTCTTC. Translated, it gives CASSPRTPNEQFF.